This TCR beta chain was identified in a study of T cell responses to AZD1222 COVID-19 vaccine. Generated by immunoSEQ multiplex PCR, the TCRdb table keeps only in-frame clones and is missing some. The repertoire holds about 78,000 clones, with roughly 80% as singletons. Whole-study results and caveats: Nearly half of unique spike-specific TCRs reportedly avoided B.1.351 and B.1.1.7 mutated regions. CD4 TCRs associated with vaccination spanned spike, dominating at 160-218 and 743-854. The donor cohort was predominantly white British with a female majority, and clonal diversity may have been underestimated. Elevations in Spike-specific TCR breadth and depth followed administration of two AZD1222 doses.

As to this clone: Its target is not known.

Germline loops: CDR1 SGHTA, CDR2 FQGTGA. CDR3 length: 13 amino acids. After removal of 5 bases from V and 6 bases from J, the junction contained 3 bases not matched to a gene. Sample: peripheral blood, taken on day 0 of AZD1222 vaccination. V is TRBV7-3 and J is TRBJ2-2; 7 bases are a match to TRBD1. The sequence came from an adult in good health. The CDR3 DNA reads TGTGCCAGCAGCACGACAGGGCCCGGGGAGCTGTTTTTT. Its protein product is CASSTTGPGELFF. Drawing the rest from reference TRBV7-3 and TRBJ2-2, the complete variable domain is GAGVSQTPSNKVTEKGKYVELRCDPISGHTALYWYRQSLGQGPEFLIYFQGTGAADDSGLPNDRFFAVRPEGSVSTLKIQRTERGDSAVYLCASSTTGPGELFFGEGSRLTVL.